One and the same sample provided the 7 T cell receptor beta chains below, sequenced in a study of neoadjuvant anti-PD-1 for oral cavity cancer (dated by TCRdb to the early 2020s). The protocol used for the library was the immunoSEQ multiplex PCR assay. The immuneACCESS repertoire file appears here via TCRdb, limited to in-frame rearrangements. These files lack a portion of the clones; in checked studies, under half of the deficit traces to unresolved V genes, and the cause of the others is not known. The sample records some 15,000 clones, 70% to 85% of which are singletons. Of the sample, about 2.1% falls within the top ten clones. In the paper's terms, the time point label means: after neoadjuvant nivolumab, at surgical resection. The sequenced sample was PBMCs, obtained after nivolumab (anti-PD-1) treatment. The source of these receptors is a person between 40 and 79 years old with oral cavity squamous cell carcinoma.

The V gene is TRBV10-1, the J gene TRBJ2-2, with TRBD1 matching 7 bases. Germline-derived CDR1 and CDR2 are WNHNN and SYGVQD (reference sequence). The length of the CDR3 is 14 residues. After removal of 7 bases from V and 6 bases from J, the junction contained 8 bases not matched to a gene. This chain's CDR3 is CASTGQQGSGELFF. The CDR3 bases are TGCGCCAGCACGGGACAGCAAGGCTCCGGGGAGCTGTTTTTT.

The chain employs TRBV5-6 and TRBJ1-5, with D hard to call. This CDR3 spans 15 amino acids. Germline CDR1 SGHDT, CDR2 YYEEEE. With 1 base removed from V and 0 bases from J, the gap between germline ends came to 8 bases. The CDR3 protein is CASSLLESSNQPQHF. CDR3 DNA sequence: TGTGCCAGCAGCTTGCTAGAAAGTAGCAATCAGCCCCAGCATTTT.

The gene calls are TRBV9 and TRBJ1-2; D is unresolved. The CDR3 is 13 amino acids. With 3 bases removed from V and 2 bases from J, the gap between germline ends came to 8 bases. CDR1 and CDR2 from the germline V gene are SGDLS and YYNGEE. The CDR3 sequence is CASSDADNYGYTF. The DNA for the CDR3 is TGTGCCAGCAGCGATGCGGACAACTATGGCTACACCTTC.

The rearrangement links TRBV9 to TRBJ2-6, with D possibly TRBD2 on 6 matching bases. Germline values: CDR1 SGDLS, CDR2 YYNGEE. The germline V and J ends were trimmed by 0 bases and 2 bases, with 9 bases remaining between them. The CDR3 consists of 16 residues. CDR3 loop: CASSVGRGAGANVLTF. The CDR3 nucleotides read TGTGCCAGCAGCGTAGGGAGGGGTGCTGGGGCCAACGTCCTGACTTTC.

This chain uses TRBV9 with TRBJ1-3; D remains ambiguous. The V gene lost 3 bases and the J gene lost 3 bases, with 10 bases spanning the gap. This CDR3 contains 14 residues. Germline-derived CDR1 and CDR2 are SGDLS and YYNGEE. The CDR3 sequence: CASSGEGIGNTIYF. DNA of the CDR3: TGTGCCAGCAGCGGCGAAGGAATTGGAAACACCATATATTTT.

This rearrangement joins TRBV7-3 to TRBJ2-3, with 8 bases matching TRBD1. The CDR3 has 14 amino acids. V dropped 6 bases and J dropped 3; count of bases not matched to a gene: 5. The germline CDR1 and CDR2 sequences are SGHTA and FQGTGA. In nucleotides, the CDR3 is TGTGCCAGCAGACCGACAGGGGTTACAGATACGCAGTATTTT. Its translation: CASRPTGVTDTQYF.

The chain joins TRBV6-1 to TRBJ2-4; 10 bases map to TRBD1. The V gene end was trimmed by 5 bases and the J gene end by 6 bases; junction bases not matched to a gene: 1. This CDR3 has 13 residues. Germline lookup yields CDR1 MNHNS and CDR2 SASEGT. CDR3 region: CASSRDRGNIQYF. CDR3 nucleotide sequence: TGTGCCAGCAGTCGGGACAGGGGAAACATTCAGTACTTC.